This T cell receptor (beta chain) was identified in a study of cytomegalovirus exposure and HLA in healthy donors. Study-wide points: As confirmed in vitro, a few CMV-associated chains were specific for CMV antigens.

Germline CDR1 is SGHRS and CDR2 is YFSETQ. The ends were cut back, 1 base at V and 3 bases at J, with 16 bases in the middle. This CDR3 has 16 residues. Method: immunoSEQ multiplex PCR; TCRdb's copy keeps in-frame clones and lacks some. The data show 100,000 to 150,000 clones, roughly nine tenths seen once. About this clone itself: Its cognate antigen is unknown.

Sequences were obtained from PBMCs. The V and J genes are TRBV5-1 and TRBJ1-1, with D tentatively TRBD1 (6 bases). The receptor's source is a woman aged 18-29 years in good health and CMV-seronegative. The CDR3 sequence is CASSLTPQGWDTEAFF. The CDR3 DNA sequence: TGCGCCAGCAGCTTGACGCCACAGGGATGGGACACTGAAGCTTTCTTT.